Listed below are T cell receptor beta chains from one sample, sequenced in a study of blood T cells in healthy people across ages. TCRdb re-called the 5' RACE reads with MiXCR, one entry per CDR3 protein. Among approximately 810,000 distinct CDR3 sequences listed, under 30% were seen once. The source material was blood. These receptor sequences come from a woman aged 80 or over in good health. Each CDR3 is given with its conserved first and last residue. A D gene is named only where the DNA matches it firmly. Clone size is shown for a subset of rows, as once, few, many or a class of expanded clone.

clone size: many
D gene: TRBD1
J gene: TRBJ2-1
V gene: TRBV4-3
CDR3 protein: CASSNEGTGNEQFF
CDR3 DNA: TGCGCCAGCAGCAATGAAGGGACAGGGAATGAGCAGTTCTTC

clone size: many
D gene: TRBD1
J gene: TRBJ2-5
V gene: TRBV11-2
CDR3 protein: CASSSWGGRGLQETQYF
CDR3 DNA: TGTGCCAGCAGCTCCTGGGGAGGCAGGGGGCTTCAAGAGACCCAGTACTTC

clone size: .
D gene: TRBD2
J gene: TRBJ2-7
V gene: TRBV18
CDR3 protein: CASSPISSGGPDEQYF
CDR3 DNA: TGTGCCAGCTCACCCATCTCTAGCGGGGGGCCCGACGAGCAGTACTTC

clone size: .
D gene: .
J gene: TRBJ1-1
V gene: TRBV15
CDR3 protein: CATSRGIGGMNTEAFF
CDR3 DNA: TGTGCCACCAGCAGAGGAATTGGGGGGATGAACACTGAAGCTTTCTTT

clone size: .
D gene: .
J gene: TRBJ1-1
V gene: TRBV6-6
CDR3 protein: CASSYLQGGDTEAFF
CDR3 DNA: TGTGCCAGCAGTTACCTTCAGGGCGGGGACACTGAAGCTTTCTTT

clone size: many
D gene: TRBD2
J gene: TRBJ2-3
V gene: TRBV20-1
CDR3 protein: CSARGRRRASGLTTQYF
CDR3 DNA: TGCAGTGCTAGAGGGCGCCGTCGGGCTAGCGGGCTTACTACGCAGTATTTT

clone size: many
D gene: TRBD1
J gene: TRBJ2-5
V gene: TRBV6-1
CDR3 protein: CASNLGQGVKETQYF
CDR3 DNA: TGTGCCAGCAATTTGGGACAGGGGGTGAAAGAGACCCAGTACTTC

clone size: few
D gene: .
J gene: TRBJ1-5
V gene: TRBV20-1
CDR3 protein: CSASGLASTKPQHF
CDR3 DNA: TGCAGTGCTAGCGGATTGGCCTCCACGAAGCCCCAGCATTTT

clone size: many
D gene: TRBD2
J gene: TRBJ2-1
V gene: TRBV5-1
CDR3 protein: CASRASGSYNEQFF
CDR3 DNA: TGCGCCAGCAGAGCTAGCGGATCATACAATGAGCAGTTCTTC

clone size: many
D gene: .
J gene: TRBJ1-2
V gene: TRBV20-1
CDR3 protein: CSASRASSSYTF
CDR3 DNA: TGCAGTGCTAGCAGGGCGTCCTCTAGCTACACCTTC

clone size: .
D gene: TRBD1
J gene: TRBJ2-7
V gene: TRBV5-1
CDR3 protein: CASSLLWDRGYEQYF
CDR3 DNA: TGCGCCAGCAGCTTGCTATGGGACAGGGGTTACGAGCAGTACTTC

clone size: .
D gene: .
J gene: TRBJ1-1
V gene: TRBV7-2
CDR3 protein: CASSPTNRNTEAFF
CDR3 DNA: TGTGCCAGCAGCCCAACGAACAGGAACACTGAAGCTTTCTTT

clone size: many
D gene: .
J gene: TRBJ2-6
V gene: TRBV21-1
CDR3 protein: CASSKGCSGANVLTF
CDR3 DNA: TGTGCCAGCAGCAAAGGGTGCTCTGGGGCCAACGTCCTGACTTTC